This record covers a single T cell receptor beta chain. No antigen is known for it. Combining a sample-barcoded 5' primer with a J-beta primer mix, a second PCR ran for roughly 6 to 12 cycles. TCRdb passed the 5' RACE reads through MiXCR, listing each CDR3 protein once. The table lists 700,000 to 850,000 distinct CDR3 sequences, under 40% of them singletons. Germline CDR1 reads SGHRS; CDR2 reads YFSETQ. This CDR3 has 15 amino acids. V was shortened by 4 bases and J by 7 bases, with 20 bases between the two germline ends. These data are taken from a study of blood T cells in healthy people across ages. Findings and caveats of the study: In older individuals, TCR beta diversity per million T cells was lower, falling roughly linearly with age.

Sequencing input: blood. The chain links TRBV5-1 to TRBJ1-2; D is ambiguous. This receptor was taken from a man younger than 30 in good health. The CDR3 spells CASSPGIYGGCGYTF. The CDR3 DNA is TGCGCCAGCAGCCCCGGGATTTACGGCGGCTGTGGCTACACCTTC.